Listed below are T cell receptor beta chains from one sample, sequenced in a study of blood T cell repertoires in COVID-19. TCRdb keeps only in-frame clones here, not all; method: immunoSEQ multiplex PCR. Of about 380,000 clones in the sample, about 88% were seen once. The specimen sequenced was PBMCs or T cells enriched from blood (not recorded which). The receptors here all came from a woman aged 18-35 years who had recovered from COVID-19. Both conserved end residues are part of each CDR3. Each record gives: CDR3 protein, clone size, V gene, CDR3 length, J gene. Clone size is not always given. Where it is, it says once, few, many or a class for expanded clones.

CASSLQAAYGGGAYNEQFF | - | TRBV11-2 | 19 | TRBJ2-1
CASSQGWDSSGNTIYF | few | TRBV4-1 | 16 | TRBJ1-3
CASSRYNEQFF | - | TRBV19 | 11 | TRBJ2-1
CASSFLAGGYNEQFF | - | TRBV11-2 | 15 | TRBJ2-1
CASSPQDAGNQPQHF | - | TRBV11-2 | 15 | TRBJ1-5
CASSFRDRVNQPQHF | - | TRBV28 | 15 | TRBJ1-5
CASSAIPQGNYGYTF | - | TRBV28 | 15 | TRBJ1-2
CASSSRVYEQYF | - | TRBV5-1 | 12 | TRBJ2-7
CSVEPRTGGSTDTQYF | - | TRBV29-1 | 16 | TRBJ2-3
CASSSRVVRNSPLHF | few | TRBV7-9 | 15 | TRBJ1-6
CASRQQGAPLHF | once | TRBV6-5 | 12 | TRBJ1-6
CSVVRQSGNTIYF | - | TRBV29-1 | 13 | TRBJ1-3